These 26 T cell receptor beta chains originate from one sample sequenced in a study of cytomegalovirus exposure and HLA in healthy donors. With 60 Vbeta and 13 Jbeta primers, the PCR was carried out. TCRdb's copy holds only in-frame clones and misses some; the assay was immunoSEQ multiplex PCR. The table includes about 110,000 clones, around 74% detected once. The sequenced sample was PBMCs. Every receptor here comes from a man aged 25-45 years in good health and CMV-seropositive.

The chain combines TRBV2 with TRBJ2-5; 10 nucleotides line up with TRBD2. CDR3 length: 14 residues. Germline loops: CDR1 SNHLY, CDR2 FYNNEI. V shed 3 bases and J 7 bases; nucleotides not matched to a gene: 5. Here the CDR3 reads CASSDSSGGGTQYF. CDR3 sequence (DNA): TGTGCCAGCAGTGATTCCAGCGGGGGGGGGACCCAGTACTTC.

The J gene is TRBJ1-4, the V gene TRBV7-9; perhaps TRBD1 as D (6 bases). This CDR3 has 15 amino acids. CDR1 SEHNR and CDR2 FQNEAQ come from the germline V gene (reference sequence). The V and J ends lost 5 bases and 0 bases respectively, with 10 bases between them. CDR3 protein: CASSLNRATNEKLFF. Written as DNA, the CDR3 is TGTGCCAGCAGCCTAAACAGGGCAACTAATGAAAAACTGTTTTTT.

The chain combines TRBV7-6 with TRBJ2-2; 9 bases match TRBD2. The CDR3 is 15 amino acids. Looked up from germline, CDR1 is SGHVS and CDR2 is FNYEAQ. V dropped 11 bases and J dropped 3; count of bases not matched to a gene: 10. The DNA for the CDR3 is TGTGCCTCCCACCCCAGCGGGGGGTACACCGGGGAGCTGTTTTTT. Translated, it gives CASHPSGGYTGELFF.

The gene calls are TRBV5-1 and TRBJ1-3; tentative D call: TRBD1 (5 bases). The germline CDR1 and CDR2 sequences are SGHRS and YFSETQ. The CDR3 spans 15 residues. Deletions cut 0 bases from V and 4 bases from J, with 11 bases between. The CDR3 bases are TGCGCCAGCAGCTTGGCCGGGGGACTCGGAAACACCATATATTTT. Amino acids: CASSLAGGLGNTIYF.

The gene calls are TRBV7-9 and TRBJ2-7; no definite D call. The CDR3 extends over 14 amino acids. Germline CDR1 and CDR2: SEHNR and FQNEAQ (reference sequence). Trimming removed 1 base from V and 7 bases from J, with 14 bases in between. CDR3 residues: CASSLDEIGEEQYF. DNA for the CDR3: TGTGCCAGCAGCTTAGACGAGATTGGTGAAGAGCAGTACTTC.

This clone turned up a few times. This rearrangement joins TRBV6-6 to TRBJ2-1; 8 bases are a match to TRBD2. Germline CDR1 and CDR2: MNHNY and SVGAGI (reference sequence). CDR3 length: 14 amino acids. V trimming: 5 bases; J trimming: 5 bases; junction bases outside the gene matches: 5. The CDR3 region has the DNA TGTGCCAGCAGTCTCGGGACTAGTAACAATGAGCAGTTCTTC. This encodes CASSLGTSNNEQFF.

The chain recombines TRBV9 with TRBJ1-5; 8 nucleotides align to TRBD1. The germline V gene encodes CDR1 SGDLS and CDR2 YYNGEE. This CDR3 is built from 18 residues. With 2 bases clipped from V and 2 bases from J, the junction kept 12 bases outside the gene matches. In DNA form, the CDR3 reads TGTGCCAGCAGCGTCGGGACAGGACGCGATCTTCGCAATCAGCCCCAGCATTTT. Residues: CASSVGTGRDLRNQPQHF.

CDR3 sequence reads: CASSLGLAGDTDTQYF. In DNA, the CDR3 is TGCGCCAGCAGCTTGGGACTAGCAGGGGACACAGATACGCAGTATTTT. J is TRBJ2-3 and V is TRBV5-1, with D tentatively TRBD2 (7 bases). CDR1 and CDR2 (germline): SGHRS, YFSETQ. This CDR3 region has 16 residues. With 0 bases removed from V and 2 bases from J, the gap between germline ends came to 13 bases.

This clone has only one observation. V usage is TRBV5-4 and J usage is TRBJ2-5; tentatively, D is TRBD2 (6 bases). CDR1 and CDR2 from the germline V gene are SGHNT and YYREEE (reference sequence). The CDR3 is 14 amino acids. Trimming left V 0 bases short and J 1 base short, with 7 bases between. DNA for the CDR3: TGTGCCAGCAGCTTGGGGGGGGTCCAAGAGACCCAGTACTTC. Residues: CASSLGGVQETQYF.

V and J are TRBV4-1 and TRBJ2-4; 13 nucleotides agree with TRBD2. Per the germline V gene, CDR1 is MGHRA and CDR2 is YSYEKL. The CDR3 consists of 16 residues. V shed 6 bases, J shed 6 bases, and the junction held 8 bases outside the gene matches. CDR3 nucleotides: TGCGCCAGCAGGGGAACTAGCGGGGGGGCCGGAAACATTCAGTACTTC. This encodes CASRGTSGGAGNIQYF.

V and J are TRBV5-4 and TRBJ1-4, with D maybe TRBD1 (5 bases). Germline V gene data show CDR1 as SGHNT and CDR2 as YYREEE (reference sequence). There are 16 residues in the CDR3. Trimming left V 0 bases short and J 4 bases short, with 13 bases between. CDR3 protein: CASSLARAGHNEKLFF. CDR3 DNA: TGTGCCAGCAGCTTGGCCAGGGCAGGCCATAATGAAAAACTGTTTTTT.

This clone has just one count. This chain uses TRBV29-1 with TRBJ2-3, with D tentatively TRBD1 (5 bases). Trimming pared 6 bases from V and 0 bases from J, leaving 13 bases between. There are 14 residues in the CDR3. In germline, CDR1 is SQVTM, CDR2 ANQGSEA. CDR3 nucleotides: TGCAGCGTGGAACAGGTTACTAGCACAGATACGCAGTATTTT. This sequence encodes CSVEQVTSTDTQYF.

Comments on this clone: Other DNA sequences of this sample code for an identical CDR3. This rearrangement joins TRBV18 to TRBJ1-6; 7 bases align to TRBD1. Germline V gene lookup returns CDR1 KGHSH and CDR2 LQKENI. V trimming: 4 bases; J trimming: 5 bases; junction bases outside the gene matches: 2. The CDR3 covers 14 residues. CDR3 sequence reads: CASSLGQDNSPLHF. Written as DNA, the CDR3 is TGTGCCAGCTCACTAGGACAGGATAATTCACCCCTCCACTTT.

The count of this clone is one. The V call is TRBV30, the J call TRBJ2-5, with D perhaps matching TRBD2 (6 bases). This CDR3 contains 13 residues. With 3 bases removed from V and 0 bases from J, the gap between germline ends came to 8 bases. In germline, CDR1 is GTSNPN, CDR2 SVGIG (reference sequence). The CDR3 sequence is CAWRRDDQETQYF. In DNA, the CDR3 is TGTGCCTGGAGGCGGGACGACCAAGAGACCCAGTACTTC.

This sequence joins TRBV14 and TRBJ1-2; 9 bases are a match to TRBD1. The V segment lost 5 bases and the J segment 4 bases; nucleotides outside the gene matches: 8. Germline CDR1 reads SGHDN; CDR2 reads FVKESK. There are 15 residues in the CDR3. CDR3 sequence (DNA): TGTGCCAGCAGCGCAATCCGGGACAGGGCCTATGGCTACACCTTC. This translates into CASSAIRDRAYGYTF.

The genes are TRBV19 and TRBJ1-1; tentatively, D is TRBD1 (5 bases). CDR1 and CDR2 (germline): LNHDA, SQIVND (reference sequence). The V end was cut by 5 bases, the J end by 4 bases, with 11 bases between. The CDR3 length is 13 residues. The CDR3 here is CASSAVRGTEAFF. In DNA form, the CDR3 reads TGTGCCAGTAGTGCGGTTAGGGGCACTGAAGCTTTCTTT.

This clone was counted a few times. This chain links TRBV7-6 with TRBJ1-1; D perhaps matches TRBD1 (6 bases). The V end was cut by 5 bases, the J end by 0 bases, with 10 bases between. This CDR3 has 14 amino acids. Germline V gene data show CDR1 as SGHVS and CDR2 as FNYEAQ. In DNA form, the CDR3 reads TGTGCCAGCAGCAGGGACACTTTGAACACTGAAGCTTTCTTT. Translating it yields CASSRDTLNTEAFF.

This clone was counted a few times. The chain joins TRBV19 to TRBJ1-1; tentative D call: TRBD1 (5 bases). The V gene lost 3 bases and the J gene lost 2 bases, with 13 bases spanning the gap. CDR3 length: 15 amino acids. CDR1 LNHDA and CDR2 SQIVND come from the germline V gene (reference sequence). CDR3 sequence (DNA): TGTGCCAGTAGTATGGCACAGGTCTTTAACACTGAAGCTTTCTTT. Its translation: CASSMAQVFNTEAFF.

This chain uses TRBV30 with TRBJ2-4; 7 positions match TRBD1. Per germline, CDR1 GTSNPN and CDR2 SVGIG (reference sequence). The CDR3 runs 13 residues. Unmatched junction bases numbered 6, after V lost 6 bases and J lost 4 bases. The DNA of the CDR3 is TGTGCCTGTTCGACAGGGACAAAAAACATTCAGTACTTC. Translating gives CACSTGTKNIQYF.

The chain employs TRBV6-6 and TRBJ1-4; TRBD1 agrees at 7 bases. Germline CDR1 MNHNY, CDR2 SVGAGI (reference sequence). The CDR3 is 14 amino acids. V lost 6 bases, J lost 4 bases, and 5 bases stayed unmatched. Here the CDR3 reads CASSSGQNNEKLFF. The CDR3 DNA follows: TGTGCCAGCAGCTCGGGACAGAATAATGAAAAACTGTTTTTT.

The rearrangement joins TRBV27 to TRBJ2-3, with 11 bases matching TRBD2. V lost 6 bases to trimming and J lost 6 bases; unmatched junction nucleotides: 2. In germline, CDR1 is MNHEY, CDR2 SMNVEV (reference sequence). CDR3 size: 13 residues. This chain's CDR3 is CASRTSGADTQYF. The CDR3 nucleotides are TGTGCCAGCAGGACTAGCGGGGCCGATACGCAGTATTTT.

In this sample, this clone turned up once. Other DNA sequences in the sample encode the same CDR3. The chain carries TRBV4-2 and TRBJ2-5; D unclear. This CDR3 contains 14 residues. Deletions cut 0 bases from V and 7 bases from J, with 12 bases between. Germline-derived CDR1 and CDR2 are LGHNA and YNFKEQ. The CDR3 DNA is TGTGCCAGCAGCCAAGATGTACGCCCGGGGACCCAGTACTTC. Encoded protein: CASSQDVRPGTQYF.

V usage is TRBV7-2 and J usage is TRBJ2-5, with a possible D match to TRBD1 (6 bases). This CDR3 is 16 amino acids long. Germline V gives CDR1 SGHTA, CDR2 FQGNSA. The V end lost 2 bases, the J end lost 1 base, and 14 bases lay between the germline ends. CDR3 bases: TGTGCCAGCAGCTTATCCACAGGGATCTCCCAAGAGACCCAGTACTTC. This encodes CASSLSTGISQETQYF.

This clone was detected once. The chain employs TRBV6-1 and TRBJ1-1; TRBD1 agrees at 9 bases. Germline V gene data show CDR1 as MNHNS and CDR2 as SASEGT. The CDR3 is 15 amino acids. Germline trimming cut 4 bases from V and 3 bases from J; bases unmatched to any gene: 6. The CDR3 region has the DNA TGTGCCAGCAGTGCGATCACAGGGGGCTACACTGAAGCTTTCTTT. This translates into CASSAITGGYTEAFF.

The gene calls are TRBV28 and TRBJ1-5; 7 bases align to TRBD1. The V segment lost 6 bases and the J segment 6 bases; nucleotides outside the gene matches: 5. The CDR3 is made up of 13 amino acids. Germline loops: CDR1 MDHEN, CDR2 SYDVKM. CDR3 residues: CASSRGTSQPQHF. The CDR3 DNA follows: TGTGCCAGCAGCAGGGGGACTAGTCAGCCCCAGCATTTT.

The V call is TRBV5-1, the J call TRBJ2-1; tentative D call: TRBD2 (7 bases). V dropped 4 bases and J dropped 7 bases, with 21 bases sitting between them. CDR1 and CDR2 (germline): SGHRS, YFSETQ. The CDR3 extends over 16 amino acids. The CDR3 reads CASSPPWGGARNEQFF. CDR3 nucleotides: TGCGCCAGCAGCCCCCCCTGGGGGGGGGCACGAAATGAGCAGTTCTTC.